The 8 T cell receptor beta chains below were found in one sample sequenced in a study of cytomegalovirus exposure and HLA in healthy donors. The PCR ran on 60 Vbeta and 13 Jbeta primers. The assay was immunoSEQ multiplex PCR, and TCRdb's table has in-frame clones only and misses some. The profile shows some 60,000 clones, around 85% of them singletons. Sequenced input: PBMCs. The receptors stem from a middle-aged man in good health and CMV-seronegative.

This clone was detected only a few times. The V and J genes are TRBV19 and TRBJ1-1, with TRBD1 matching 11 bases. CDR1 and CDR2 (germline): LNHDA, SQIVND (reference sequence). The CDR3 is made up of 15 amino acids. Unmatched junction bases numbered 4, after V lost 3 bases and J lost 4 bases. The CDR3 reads CASSMDRGRVTEAFF. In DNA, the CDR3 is TGTGCCAGTAGTATGGACAGGGGGCGCGTCACTGAAGCTTTCTTT.

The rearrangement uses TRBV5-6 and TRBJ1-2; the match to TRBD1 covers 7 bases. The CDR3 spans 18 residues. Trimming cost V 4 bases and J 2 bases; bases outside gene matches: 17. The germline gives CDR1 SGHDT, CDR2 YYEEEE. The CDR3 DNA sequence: TGTGCCAGCAGCCGTTACCGGGACAGAACGGTAGCCAACTATGGCTACACCTTC. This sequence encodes CASSRYRDRTVANYGYTF.

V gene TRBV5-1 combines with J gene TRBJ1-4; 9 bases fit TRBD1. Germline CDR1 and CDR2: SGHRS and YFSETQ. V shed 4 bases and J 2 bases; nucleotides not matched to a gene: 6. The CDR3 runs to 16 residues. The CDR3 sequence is CASSPRDRATNEKLFF. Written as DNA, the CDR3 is TGCGCCAGCAGCCCTCGGGACAGGGCCACTAATGAAAAACTGTTTTTT.

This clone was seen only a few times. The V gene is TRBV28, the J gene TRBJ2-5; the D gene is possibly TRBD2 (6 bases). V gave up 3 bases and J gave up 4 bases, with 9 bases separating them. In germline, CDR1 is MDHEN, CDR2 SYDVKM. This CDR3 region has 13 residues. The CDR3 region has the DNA TGTGCCAGCAGTTTCACCGGGGGAGAGACCCAGTACTTC. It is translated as CASSFTGGETQYF.

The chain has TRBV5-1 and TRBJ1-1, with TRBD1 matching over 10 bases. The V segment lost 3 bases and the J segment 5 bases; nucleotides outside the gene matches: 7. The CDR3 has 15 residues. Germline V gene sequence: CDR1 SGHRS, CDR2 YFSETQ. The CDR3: CASSYGDRGWTEAFF. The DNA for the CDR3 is TGCGCCAGCAGCTACGGGGACAGGGGTTGGACTGAAGCTTTCTTT.

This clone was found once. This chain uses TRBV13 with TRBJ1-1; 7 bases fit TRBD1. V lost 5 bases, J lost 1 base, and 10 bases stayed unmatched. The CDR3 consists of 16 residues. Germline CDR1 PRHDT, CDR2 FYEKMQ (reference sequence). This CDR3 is CASSPSPGTENTEAFF. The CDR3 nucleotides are TGTGCCAGCAGCCCTAGCCCAGGGACAGAGAACACTGAAGCTTTCTTT.

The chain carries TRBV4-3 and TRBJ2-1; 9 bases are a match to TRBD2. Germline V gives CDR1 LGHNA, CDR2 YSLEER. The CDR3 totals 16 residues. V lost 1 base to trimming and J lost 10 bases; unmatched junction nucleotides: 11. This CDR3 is CASSQGLAGATREQFF. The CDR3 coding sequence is TGCGCCAGCAGCCAAGGTTTAGCGGGAGCGACCCGGGAGCAGTTCTTC.

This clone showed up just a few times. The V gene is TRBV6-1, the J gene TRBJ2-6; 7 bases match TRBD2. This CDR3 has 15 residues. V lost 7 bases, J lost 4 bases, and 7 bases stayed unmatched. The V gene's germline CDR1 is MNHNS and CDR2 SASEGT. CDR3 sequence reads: CASTGEGRGANVLTF. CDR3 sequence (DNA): TGTGCCAGCACCGGGGAGGGCCGCGGGGCCAACGTCCTGACTTTC.